The table lists the clone carrying this T cell receptor (beta chain) with many counts. What it recognizes is unknown. The sample originates from a study of T cells after yellow fever vaccination. Study-wide results and limits: Although most clonotypes did not, a small share appeared in both CD4 and CD8 compartments. Researchers cautioned that FACS-sorted repertoires could harbor abundant clonotypes contaminating from the bulk population.

The V gene end was trimmed by 3 bases and the J gene end by 0 bases; junction bases not matched to a gene: 7. Germline V gene sequence: CDR1 SQVTM, CDR2 ANQGSEA. The CDR3 consists of 15 residues. A universal primer site and UMIs were added as TCR cDNA was made by 5'RACE template switching. MiXCR, applied by TCRdb to the 5' RACE reads, yields one record per CDR3 protein. This repertoire shows roughly 180,000 distinct CDR3 sequences, roughly 6.2% found once; its top ten account for approximately 3%. This clonotype was obtained from a man aged 18 to 30 who received the YFV17D yellow fever vaccine. The V gene is TRBV29-1, the J gene TRBJ1-2; 7 nucleotides align to TRBD1. Material: CD4+ T cells sorted from PBMCs, obtained on the day of the first yellow fever vaccination. The CDR3 region is CSVDGTAEANYGYTF. DNA for the CDR3: TGCAGCGTTGACGGGACAGCAGAAGCTAACTATGGCTACACCTTC. Full variable domain (rest looked up from reference TRBV29-1 and TRBJ1-2): SAVISQKPSRDICQRGTSLTIQCQVDSQVTMMFWYRQQPGQSLTLIATANQGSEATYESGFVIDKFPISRPNLTFSTLTVSNMSPEDSSIYLCSVDGTAEANYGYTFGSGTRLTVV.